The 27 T cell receptor beta chains given below trace back to one sample, sequenced in a study of CD8+ T cells in alopecia areata. Stated treatment: oral pan-JAK inhibitor, 5-10 mg twice daily. Sequencing templates came from extracted RNA that was reverse transcribed into cDNA. Produced via immunoSEQ multiplex PCR; TCRdb's table is partial and in-frame only. The profile covers about 220,000 clones, with roughly 56% appearing a single time and roughly 1.5% taken by the ten largest. The sequencing used CD4+ T cells sorted from blood, collected at week 4, from a patient treated with tofacitinib. These receptors originate from a human donor with alopecia areata.

This rearrangement joins TRBV7-2 to TRBJ1-4; D is unclear. CDR1 is SGHTA and CDR2 is FQGNSA in the germline V gene. The ends were cut back, 2 bases at V and 12 bases at J, with 16 bases in the middle. This CDR3 is 14 amino acids long. The CDR3 DNA is TGTGCCAGCAGCTTATTGGCAGGACGCAACCAACTGTTTTTT. Amino acid sequence: CASSLLAGRNQLFF.

The rearrangement links TRBV29-1 to TRBJ1-5, with 9 nucleotides matching TRBD1. CDR1 is SQVTM, CDR2 ANQGSEA, per germline. Unmatched junction bases numbered 2, after V lost 1 base and J lost 7 bases. This CDR3 has 13 amino acids. The CDR3 loop is CSVEGQGDQPQHF. The CDR3 nucleotides are TGCAGCGTTGAAGGACAGGGGGACCAGCCCCAGCATTTT.

DNA for the CDR3: TGTGCCAGCAGCTCCCGGACTAGCGGGGGTGGCCAAGAGACCCAGTACTTC. This codes for CASSSRTSGGGQETQYF. The rearrangement joins TRBV7-2 to TRBJ2-5; 13 nucleotides align to TRBD2. Germline loops: CDR1 SGHTA, CDR2 FQGNSA. V lost 4 bases to trimming and J lost 1 base; unmatched junction nucleotides: 6. This CDR3 comprises 17 residues.

V is TRBV4-1 and J is TRBJ2-1; D might be TRBD2 (6 bases). The CDR3 sequence is 15 residues long. Germline values: CDR1 MGHRA, CDR2 YSYEKL. V lost 4 bases and J 2 bases, leaving 12 bases between the germline ends. CDR3 residues: CASSLGEVAYNEQFF. CDR3 coding DNA: TGCGCCAGCAGCCTCGGGGAGGTTGCCTACAATGAGCAGTTCTTC.

This chain connects TRBV2 to TRBJ2-2, with D perhaps TRBD1 (6 bases). Germline loops: CDR1 SNHLY, CDR2 FYNNEI. The CDR3 loop spans 13 amino acids. The V gene lost 8 bases and the J gene lost 9 bases, with 16 bases spanning the gap. CDR3 loop: CASQLNRDRELFF. CDR3 DNA sequence: TGTGCCAGCCAACTTAATCGGGACAGGGAGCTGTTTTTT.

Concerning this clone itself: Other nucleotide sequences from this sample produce the same CDR3. The CDR3 loop is CAWSVSRRNTEAFF. Written as DNA, the CDR3 is TGTGCCTGGAGTGTATCGCGGAGGAACACTGAAGCTTTCTTT. The chain carries TRBV30 and TRBJ1-1; unclear D gene. CDR1 GTSNPN and CDR2 SVGIG come from the germline V gene (reference sequence). Trimming shortened V by 0 bases and J by 1 base, and 9 bases separated the two germline ends. The CDR3 spans 14 residues.

This clone showed up just a few times. The rearrangement uses TRBV29-1 and TRBJ2-2; D call uncertain. Trimming cost V 7 bases and J 3 bases, with 3 bases left between them. CDR3 length: 10 residues. Germline loops: CDR1 SQVTM, CDR2 ANQGSEA. CDR3 sequence: CSAYTGELFF. The CDR3 bases are TGCAGCGCTTACACCGGGGAGCTGTTTTTT.

The CDR3 coding sequence is TGTGCCAGCACTCCAGGACACCTCACGACTACTGAACAGTACTTC. The encoded protein is CASTPGHLTTTEQYF. The J gene is TRBJ2-7, the V gene TRBV9; perhaps D is TRBD1 or TRBD2 (5 bases each). This CDR3 region has 15 residues. V was pared by 6 bases and J by 10 bases, with 26 bases between. The germline V gene encodes CDR1 SGDLS and CDR2 YYNGEE.

The chain couples TRBV7-3 to TRBJ1-1; the D is unclear. Germline V gives CDR1 SGHTA, CDR2 FQGTGA. Trimming pared 4 bases from V and 2 bases from J, leaving 8 bases between. CDR3 length: 13 amino acids. In nucleotides, the CDR3 is TGTGCCAGCAGCTCGACAAGAAACACTGAAGCTTTCTTT. It is translated as CASSSTRNTEAFF.

This clone was seen just once. The J gene is TRBJ2-5, the V gene TRBV18, with 9 bases identical to TRBD1. Germline CDR1 is KGHSH and CDR2 is LQKENI. Trimming cost V 2 bases and J 5 bases; bases outside gene matches: 3. This CDR3 has 14 amino acids. The CDR3 region is CASSPNRGQETQYF. CDR3 nucleotides: TGTGCCAGCTCACCAAACAGGGGGCAGGAGACCCAGTACTTC.

This clone occurred a few times. This CDR3 reads CSVVILGQSTDTQYF. CDR3 bases: TGCAGCGTTGTTATCCTGGGCCAGAGCACAGATACGCAGTATTTT. This sequence joins TRBV29-1 and TRBJ2-3; D gene unclear. Trimming cost V 4 bases and J 0 bases, with 14 bases left between them. The germline V gene encodes CDR1 SQVTM and CDR2 ANQGSEA. The CDR3 has 15 amino acids.

The chain combines TRBV2 with TRBJ2-3; D unresolved. V gave up 8 bases and J gave up 6 bases, with 3 bases separating them. The CDR3 length is 9 residues. CDR1 and CDR2 from the germline V gene are SNHLY and FYNNEI. CDR3 in DNA: TGTGCCAGCGGGGATACGCAGTATTTT. It specifies CASGDTQYF.

The chain carries TRBV2 and TRBJ2-7; tentatively, D is TRBD1 or TRBD2 (5 bases each). Germline CDR1 and CDR2: SNHLY and FYNNEI. Trimming removed 0 bases at V and 7 bases at J, with 13 bases between. This CDR3 has 14 residues. The CDR3 region has the DNA TGTGCCAGCAGTGAAGCGCTTCGTGGGGGAGAGCAGTACTTC. It yields the protein CASSEALRGGEQYF.

The sample holds a few counts of this clone. V gene TRBV5-6 combines with J gene TRBJ2-3, with D perhaps TRBD1 or TRBD2 (5 bases each). The CDR3 totals 17 residues. Germline values: CDR1 SGHDT, CDR2 YYEEEE. V was shortened by 0 bases and J by 0 bases, with 14 bases between the two germline ends. CDR3: CASSLVGPGASTDTQYF. CDR3 DNA sequence: TGTGCCAGCAGCTTGGTGGGACCCGGGGCTAGCACAGATACGCAGTATTTT.

The V and J genes are TRBV11-2 and TRBJ2-3; TRBD2 agrees at 13 bases. V shed 5 bases and J 0 bases; nucleotides not matched to a gene: 11. The CDR3 length is 19 residues. Germline V gene sequence: CDR1 SGHAT, CDR2 FQNNGV. CDR3 bases: TGTGCCAGCAGCCCAACGGGACTAGCGGGGTTACCTAGCACAGATACGCAGTATTTT. Encoded protein: CASSPTGLAGLPSTDTQYF. Drawing the rest from reference TRBV11-2 and TRBJ2-3, the complete variable domain is EAGVAQSPRYKIIEKRQSVAFWCNPISGHATLYWYQQILGQGPKLLIQFQNNGVVDDSQLPKDRFSAERLKGVDSTLKIQPAKLEDSAVYLCASSPTGLAGLPSTDTQYFGPGTRLTVL.

The J gene is TRBJ2-2, the V gene TRBV11-2; D call uncertain. The germline V and J ends were trimmed by 3 bases and 7 bases, with 9 bases remaining between them. CDR3 length: 13 amino acids. Germline V gives CDR1 SGHAT, CDR2 FQNNGV. For the CDR3, the DNA is TGTGCCAGCAGCTTTTTTTCGGTCGGGGAGCTGTTTTTT. This gives the protein CASSFFSVGELFF.

This clone was detected only a few times. The chain recombines TRBV19 with TRBJ2-1; a weak D match, TRBD2 (6 bases). CDR3 length equals 15 residues. V was trimmed by 10 bases and J by 7 bases, leaving 23 bases between them. The V gene's germline CDR1 is LNHDA and CDR2 SQIVND (reference sequence). CDR3 nucleotide sequence: TGTGCCACCAAAAATATGGGACTCTCCAATAATGAGCAGTTCTTC. Translating it yields CATKNMGLSNNEQFF.

This clone showed up just once. The chain has TRBV5-6 and TRBJ1-2; TRBD1 might be the D (5 bases). This CDR3 comprises 14 residues. With 4 bases removed from V and 4 bases from J, the gap between germline ends came to 14 bases. Per germline, CDR1 SGHDT and CDR2 YYEEEE. CDR3 sequence (DNA): TGTGCCAGCAGCCGGACGGGGGGAAGCTATGGCTACACCTTC. Its translation is CASSRTGGSYGYTF.

The chain recombines TRBV5-6 with TRBJ1-2; 10 bases match TRBD1. Germline CDR1 SGHDT, CDR2 YYEEEE. There are 13 residues in the CDR3. Trimming took 4 bases from V and 8 from J; bases not matched to a gene: 5. CDR3 residues: CASSGRDRGGYTF. CDR3 DNA: TGTGCCAGCAGCGGAAGGGACAGGGGCGGCTACACCTTC.

The chain combines TRBV27 with TRBJ2-7; TRBD1 or TRBD2 may be the D gene (5 bases each). Germline CDR1 MNHEY, CDR2 SMNVEV (reference sequence). The V end lost 8 bases, the J end lost 2 bases, and 16 bases lay between the germline ends. The CDR3 totals 14 residues. CDR3 nucleotides: TGTGCCAGCGCCGGTTGGGGGAGACCCTACGAGCAGTACTTC. Amino acid sequence: CASAGWGRPYEQYF.

This clone was counted only a few times. CDR3 DNA: TGCAGCGTAGACCTAAACGGGAGAGACAATGAGCAGTTCTTC. As protein: CSVDLNGRDNEQFF. The chain uses TRBV29-1 and TRBJ2-1, with D maybe TRBD2 (6 bases). Trimming cost V 6 bases and J 5 bases, with 17 bases left between them. The CDR3 spans 14 residues. Germline assignment: CDR1 SQVTM and CDR2 ANQGSEA.

The genes are TRBV11-2 and TRBJ2-7; D unresolved. Deletions cut 1 base from V and 6 bases from J, with 13 bases between. The CDR3 has 14 residues. Germline lookup yields CDR1 SGHAT and CDR2 FQNNGV. The CDR3 region has the DNA TGTGCCAGCAGCTTAGCAACACGCCTACGCGAGCAGTACTTC. Protein product: CASSLATRLREQYF.

This chain links TRBV30 with TRBJ2-4; 9 bases line up with TRBD1. The V segment lost 4 bases and the J segment 6 bases; nucleotides outside the gene matches: 7. CDR1 is GTSNPN and CDR2 is SVGIG in the germline V gene (reference sequence). CDR3 size: 14 residues. The CDR3 spells CAWTYRDRANIQYF. The CDR3 DNA follows: TGTGCCTGGACCTATAGGGACAGGGCAAACATTCAGTACTTC.

This clone was counted ten times or more. The chain carries TRBV6-7 and TRBJ1-1; TRBD1 agrees at 8 bases. TRBV6-7 is flagged as an ORF with uncertain function. J gave up 5 bases and V 10 bases, and 12 bases lay outside the gene matches. This CDR3 spans 14 amino acids. CDR3 sequence (DNA): TGTGCCACCGCCCCCGGGACAGGAAAAACTGAAGCTTTCTTT. Its protein product is CATAPGTGKTEAFF.

The chain carries TRBV29-1 and TRBJ1-1; D gene ambiguous. This CDR3 has 12 amino acids. Germline CDR1 reads SQVTM; CDR2 reads ANQGSEA. Trimming pared 4 bases from V and 1 base from J, leaving 7 bases between. The CDR3 sequence: CSVANRNTEAFF. CDR3 sequence (DNA): TGCAGCGTTGCTAACAGGAACACTGAAGCTTTCTTT.

This rearrangement joins TRBV7-9 to TRBJ2-1; 10 bases are shared with TRBD2. CDR1 and CDR2 (germline): SEHNR, FQNEAQ (reference sequence). The CDR3 length is 15 residues. Trimming at V came to 5 bases and at J to 9 bases, leaving 10 bases not matched to a gene. As DNA, the CDR3 is TGTGCCAGCAGCGAAACTAGCGGGGCCATTGGTGAGCAGTTCTTC. Translating it yields CASSETSGAIGEQFF.

The V gene is TRBV11-3, the J gene TRBJ2-3; 9 positions match TRBD1. This CDR3 has 18 amino acids. Germline lookup yields CDR1 SGHNT and CDR2 YENEEA. Trimming took 3 bases from V and 4 from J; bases not matched to a gene: 14. The CDR3 is CASSFLDRGRNIPDTQYF. The CDR3, as DNA: TGTGCCAGCAGCTTTCTGGACAGGGGCCGGAACATCCCAGATACGCAGTATTTT.